This record concerns one T cell receptor beta chain sequence. The target antigen is unknown. Time point specified: cycle 4 day 1 (C4D1), after 5 to 7 weeks of nivolumab. All trial patients relapsed after autologous stem cell transplantation. The best responses consisted of complete response, partial response or progressive disease. The ends were cut back, 3 bases at V and 0 bases at J, with 5 bases in the middle. CDR1 and CDR2 from the germline V gene are SGHNT and YENEEA. This CDR3 is built from 13 residues. The sample comes from a study of PD-1 blockade in classical Hodgkin lymphoma. Regarding the study as a whole: Newly diagnosed patients had baseline TCR diversity that was reportedly lower than that of healthy donors. Undefined causes, possibly disease activity or prior therapy, underlie the repertoire differences. It was among complete responders that baseline diversity resembled that of newly diagnosed patients.

Clones were sequenced by immunoSEQ multiplex PCR, and TCRdb holds only the in-frame ones, with some missing. The sample holds fewer than 55,000 clones, around 78% seen once. The sequence was collected from a human donor with classical Hodgkin lymphoma. V usage is TRBV11-3 and J usage is TRBJ1-1; the D is unclear. Sample: peripheral blood mononuclear cells (PBMCs), taken before the fourth cycle of nivolumab. The CDR3 sequence is CASSLFMNTEAFF. The CDR3, as DNA: TGTGCCAGCAGCTTGTTCATGAACACTGAAGCTTTCTTT. Combining the CDR3 with reference TRBV11-3 and TRBJ1-1 gives the whole variable domain EAGVVQSPRYKIIEKKQPVAFWCNPISGHNTLYWYLQNLGQGPELLIRYENEEAVDDSQLPKDRFSAERLKGVDSTLKIQPAELGDSAVYLCASSLFMNTEAFFGQGTRLTVV.